The subject of this entry is one T cell receptor beta chain. Its antigen is not known. The data were produced by immunoSEQ multiplex PCR, yet TCRdb's version contains in-frame clones alone and is incomplete. There are tens of thousands of clones in the sample; approximately 84% occur only once, and roughly 3.5% lies in the top ten. The sample originates from a study of neoadjuvant anti-PD-1 for oral cavity cancer. Looking at the study overall: Before surgery, most patients got three to four biweekly 3 mg/kg nivolumab doses.

As to time point: after neoadjuvant nivolumab, at surgical resection. Study-level results: Only three patients per response group were TCR-analyzed; validation needed.

The receptor's source is a person between 35 and 79 years old with oral cavity squamous cell carcinoma. This specimen was PBMCs, taken after nivolumab (anti-PD-1) treatment.

The CDR3 DNA reads as TGTGCCAGCAGTGGCGACAGGGGATATGGCTACACCTTC. Residues: CASSGDRGYGYTF. The rearrangement uses TRBV6-1 and TRBJ1-2; 8 positions agree with TRBD1. The CDR3 totals 13 residues. V lost 4 bases and J lost 5; bases outside the gene matches: 3. Germline V gene lookup returns CDR1 MNHNS and CDR2 SASEGT.